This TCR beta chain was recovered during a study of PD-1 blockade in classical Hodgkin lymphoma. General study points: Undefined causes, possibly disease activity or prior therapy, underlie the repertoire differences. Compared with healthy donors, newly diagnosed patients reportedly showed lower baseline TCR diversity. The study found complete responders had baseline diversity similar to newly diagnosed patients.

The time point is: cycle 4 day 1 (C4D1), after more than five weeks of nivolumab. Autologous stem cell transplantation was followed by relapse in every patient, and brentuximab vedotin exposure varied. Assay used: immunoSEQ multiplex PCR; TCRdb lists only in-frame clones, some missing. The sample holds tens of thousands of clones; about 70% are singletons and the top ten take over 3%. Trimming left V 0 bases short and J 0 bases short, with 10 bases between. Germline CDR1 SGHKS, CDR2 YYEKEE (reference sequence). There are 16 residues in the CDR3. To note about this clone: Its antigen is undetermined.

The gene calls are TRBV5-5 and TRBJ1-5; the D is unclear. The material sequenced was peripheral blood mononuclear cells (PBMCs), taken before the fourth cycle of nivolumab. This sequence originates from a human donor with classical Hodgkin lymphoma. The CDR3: CASSLAPGNSNQPQHF. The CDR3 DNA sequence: TGTGCCAGCAGCTTGGCCCCCGGGAATAGCAATCAGCCCCAGCATTTT. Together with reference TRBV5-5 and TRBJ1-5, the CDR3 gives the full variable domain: DAGVTQSPTHLIKTRGQQVTLRCSPISGHKSVSWYQQVLGQGPQFIFQYYEKEERGRGNFPDRFSARQFPNYSSELNVNALLLGDSALYLCASSLAPGNSNQPQHFGDGTRLSIL.